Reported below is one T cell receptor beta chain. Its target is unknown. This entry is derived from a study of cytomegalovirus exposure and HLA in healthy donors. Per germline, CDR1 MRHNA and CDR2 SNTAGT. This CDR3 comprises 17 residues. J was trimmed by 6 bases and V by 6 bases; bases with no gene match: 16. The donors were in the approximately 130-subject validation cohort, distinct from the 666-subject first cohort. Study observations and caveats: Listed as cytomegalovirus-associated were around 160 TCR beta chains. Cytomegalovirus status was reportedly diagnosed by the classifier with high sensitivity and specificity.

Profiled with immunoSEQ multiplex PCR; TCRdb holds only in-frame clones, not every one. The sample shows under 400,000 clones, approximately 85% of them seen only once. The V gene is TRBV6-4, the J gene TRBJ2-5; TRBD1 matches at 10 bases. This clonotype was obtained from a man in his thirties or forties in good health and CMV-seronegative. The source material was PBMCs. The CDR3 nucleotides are TGTGCCAGCAGGGGGGGACAGGGGTTACCAAGGAGAAAGACCCAGTACTTC. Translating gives CASRGGQGLPRRKTQYF.